The clone carrying this T cell receptor (beta chain) appeared a single time. In the source study's methods: Reference gene primers were amplified, and this amplification served to estimate nucleated cell counts. The method was immunoSEQ multiplex PCR; TCRdb's version includes in-frame clones alone and lacks a portion of them. D and trimming come from the DNA, and the V and J calls and clone size come from that table. The table shows around 160,000 clones, with 85% to 90% occurring only once. Germline CDR1 SGHRS, CDR2 YFSETQ. Trimming removed 4 bases from V and 5 bases from J; junction bases left unmatched: 9. The CDR3 sequence is 15 residues long. This specimen comes from a study of blood T cell repertoires in COVID-19. Study-level background: Both acute and convalescent COVID-19 samples were obtained from the United States, Italy and Spain.

Sequenced: PBMCs or T cells enriched from blood (not recorded which). This receptor was taken from a woman in her thirties with acute COVID-19. This sequence joins TRBV5-1 and TRBJ2-1; 7 bases are shared with TRBD1. The CDR3 protein is CASSRGTVENNEQFF. CDR3 bases: TGCGCCAGCAGCAGGGGGACAGTAGAGAACAATGAGCAGTTCTTC.